The present entry profiles one TCR beta chain with its context. Trimming took 5 bases from V and 3 from J, leaving 13 bases between them. Per the germline V gene, CDR1 is SGHVS and CDR2 is FNYEAQ. CDR3 length: 15 amino acids. The sample belongs to a study of blood T cell repertoires in COVID-19. Study details: The study drew acute and convalescent COVID-19 samples from the United States, Italy and Spain. The analysed material was cDNA or gDNA that came from T cells, B-cell-depleted T cells, or PBMCs.

As handled by the study authors: The assay estimated nucleated cells by amplifying reference gene primers. TCRdb keeps only in-frame clones here, not all; method: immunoSEQ multiplex PCR. V and J calls and clone size come straight from that table; D and trimming were deduced from the DNA. The table records some 35,000 clones, 80% to 90% of them present only once. This TCR came from a man aged 70-80 years with acute or convalescent COVID-19. The sequencing sample was made of peripheral blood. The chain joins TRBV7-6 to TRBJ1-4, with D perhaps matching TRBD1 (5 bases). The CDR3 protein is CASSPNTGANEKLFF. CDR3 nucleotides: TGTGCCAGCAGCCCAAACACGGGGGCTAATGAAAAACTGTTTTTT.